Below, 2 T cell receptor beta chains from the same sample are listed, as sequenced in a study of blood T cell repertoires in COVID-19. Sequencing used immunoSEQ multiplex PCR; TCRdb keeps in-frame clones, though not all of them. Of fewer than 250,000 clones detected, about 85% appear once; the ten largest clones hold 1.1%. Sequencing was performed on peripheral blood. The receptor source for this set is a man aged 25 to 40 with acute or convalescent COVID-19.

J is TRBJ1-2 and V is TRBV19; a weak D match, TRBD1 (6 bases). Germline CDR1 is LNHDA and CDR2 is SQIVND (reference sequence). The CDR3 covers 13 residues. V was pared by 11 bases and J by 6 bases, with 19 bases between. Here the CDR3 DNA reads TGTGCCTCTAGGCTCCTGGACAGAGATGGCTACACCTTC. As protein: CASRLLDRDGYTF.

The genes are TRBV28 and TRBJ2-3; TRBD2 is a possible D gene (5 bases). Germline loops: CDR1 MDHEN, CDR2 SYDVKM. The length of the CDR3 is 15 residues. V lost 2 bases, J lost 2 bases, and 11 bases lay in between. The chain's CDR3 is CASSLRGRPTDTQYF. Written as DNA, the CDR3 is TGTGCCAGCAGTTTACGAGGGAGACCCACAGATACGCAGTATTTT.